The 7 T cell receptor beta chains listed next were all sequenced from one sample in a study of blood T cell repertoires in COVID-19. This table comes from immunoSEQ multiplex PCR, and its TCRdb copy is limited to in-frame clones, with some not included. Here the sample spans approximately 220,000 clones, roughly 90% being singletons. Sequencing input: PBMCs or T cells enriched from blood (not recorded which). These receptors were obtained from a woman in her twenties or thirties with acute COVID-19.

V gene TRBV7-6 combines with J gene TRBJ1-3; no reliable D call. This CDR3 contains 15 residues. Per the germline V gene, CDR1 is SGHVS and CDR2 is FNYEAQ. V was pared by 5 bases and J by 2 bases, with 13 bases between. CDR3 protein: CASSETGSPGNTIYF. The CDR3, as DNA: TGTGCCAGCAGCGAAACCGGTTCCCCTGGAAACACCATATATTTT.

The rearrangement uses TRBV27 and TRBJ2-1; 11 bases match TRBD2. V lost 4 bases to trimming and J lost 4 bases; unmatched junction nucleotides: 9. Germline V gives CDR1 MNHEY, CDR2 SMNVEV (reference sequence). The CDR3 loop spans 17 amino acids. CDR3 sequence (DNA): TGTGCCAGCAGTTCGCCCGGGACTAGCGGAGGGTACAATGAGCAGTTCTTC. Its translation: CASSSPGTSGGYNEQFF.

This clone was counted a few times. V and J are TRBV10-3 and TRBJ1-6; maybe TRBD1 (6 bases). The CDR3 runs to 14 residues. The ends were cut back, 6 bases at V and 8 bases at J, with 14 bases in the middle. The germline V gene encodes CDR1 ENHRY and CDR2 SYGVKD. The CDR3 DNA reads as TGTGCCATCAGCCTCAGGGGTGGGGATTCACCCCTCCACTTT. As protein: CAISLRGGDSPLHF.

The sample holds a few counts of this clone. In DNA form, the CDR3 reads TGTGCCAGCAGTCTCCGGTCTAGGGCAGGGGAAGGCTACACCTTC. This gives the protein CASSLRSRAGEGYTF. The chain couples TRBV2 to TRBJ1-2; perhaps TRBD1 as D (6 bases). Germline V lookup: CDR1 SNHLY, CDR2 FYNNEI. The CDR3 sequence is 15 residues long. V lost 5 bases to trimming and J lost 8 bases, with 21 bases between them.

Worth noting for this clone: Distinct nucleotide sequences in the sample also encode this CDR3. V and J are TRBV18 and TRBJ1-3; TRBD1 matches at 8 bases. The V gene end was trimmed by 3 bases and the J gene end by 3 bases; junction bases not matched to a gene: 4. Germline assignment: CDR1 KGHSH and CDR2 LQKENI. CDR3 length: 15 residues. In DNA, the CDR3 is TGTGCCAGCTCACCGCCCGGGACAGGTGGAAACACCATATATTTT. This encodes CASSPPGTGGNTIYF.

This clone showed up just a few times. This rearrangement joins TRBV11-2 to TRBJ2-1; 11 bases agree with TRBD2. The germline V gene has CDR1 SGHAT and CDR2 FQNNGV. V lost 0 bases and J lost 4; bases outside the gene matches: 11. This CDR3 is built from 19 residues. In DNA, the CDR3 is TGTGCCAGCAGCTTAGATGGGACAACCGGGACTAGCGGATACAATGAGCAGTTCTTC. Protein sequence: CASSLDGTTGTSGYNEQFF.

This clone appeared a few times. This chain joins TRBV2 and TRBJ2-2; TRBD2 might be the D (6 bases). There are 15 residues in the CDR3. Germline lookup yields CDR1 SNHLY and CDR2 FYNNEI. The ends were cut back, 3 bases at V and 3 bases at J, with 11 bases in the middle. The DNA of the CDR3 is TGTGCCAGCAGTGACTGGGACTCATACACCGGGGAGCTGTTTTTT. Translating gives CASSDWDSYTGELFF.